Below, one T cell receptor beta chain is given with its context. Authors' analysis steps: Reference gene primer amplification gave estimated nucleated cell counts. The table came from immunoSEQ multiplex PCR; TCRdb's copy has only in-frame clones and leaves some out. V and J calls and clone size follow that table, whereas D and trimming were derived from the DNA. The sample lists roughly 190,000 clones, more than 75% seen once, with around 5.8% in the top ten. Per germline, CDR1 LGHDT and CDR2 YNNKEL (reference sequence). With 2 bases removed from V and 0 bases from J, the gap between germline ends came to 14 bases. CDR3 length: 17 residues. The entry originates in a study of blood T cell repertoires in COVID-19.

The sequenced sample was peripheral blood. The sequence derives from a middle-aged man with active or convalescent COVID-19. This sequence joins TRBV3-1 (or the pseudogene TRBV3-2) and TRBJ1-3; tentative D call: TRBD1 (6 bases). The chain's CDR3 is CASSQIQGRYSGNTIYF. The CDR3 coding sequence is TGTGCCAGCAGCCAAATACAGGGACGATACTCTGGAAACACCATATATTTT.